This T cell receptor (beta chain) was recovered during a study of blood T cell repertoires in COVID-19. Study-level background: Some COVID-19 samples were acute and others convalescent; all came from the United States, Italy and Spain. In each case, the material was cDNA or gDNA derived from T cells, B-cell-depleted T cells, or PBMCs.

The CDR3 runs to 14 residues. Germline CDR1 LNHNV, CDR2 YYDKDF (reference sequence). Between the trimmed V and J ends, which lost 3 bases and 6 bases, there was a span of 12 bases. Source study methods: Amplifying reference gene primers gave estimates of nucleated cell counts. Data came from immunoSEQ multiplex PCR; TCRdb stores just in-frame clones and leaves some out. V, J and clone size derive from that table, while D and trimming were established from the DNA sequence. This sample yields 180,000 or so clones, of which around nine tenths are seen a single time; 3.7% belongs to the top ten. This rearrangement joins TRBV15 to TRBJ2-4, with D possibly being TRBD2 (6 bases). The clonotype originates from a man between 18 and 35 years old with active or convalescent COVID-19. The material sequenced was peripheral blood. CDR3 nucleotides: TGTGCCACCAGCAGGTCGGCGGGACGAAACATTCAGTACTTC. It yields the protein CATSRSAGRNIQYF.